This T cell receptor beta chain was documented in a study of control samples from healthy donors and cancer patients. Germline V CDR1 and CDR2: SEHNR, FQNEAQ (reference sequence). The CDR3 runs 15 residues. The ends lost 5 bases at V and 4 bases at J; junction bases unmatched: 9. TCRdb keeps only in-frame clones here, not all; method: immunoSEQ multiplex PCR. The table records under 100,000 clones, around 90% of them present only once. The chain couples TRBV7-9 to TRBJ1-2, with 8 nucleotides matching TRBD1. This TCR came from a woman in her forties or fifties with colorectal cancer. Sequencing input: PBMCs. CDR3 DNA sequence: TGTGCCAGCAGCCCTCAGGGGGCGCAAACCTATGGCTACACCTTC. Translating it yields CASSPQGAQTYGYTF.